A single sample is the source of the 18 T cell receptor beta chains below, sequenced in a study of T cell changes during pregnancy in multiple sclerosis. Generated by immunoSEQ multiplex PCR, the TCRdb table keeps only in-frame clones and is missing some. This table has roughly 31,000 clones, around nine tenths appearing once. The input for sequencing was CD8+ T cells from peripheral blood mononuclear cells, taken before pregnancy. The receptors come from a female donor with multiple sclerosis, enrolled in a pregnancy study.

The V and J genes are TRBV27 and TRBJ2-1; 7 bases match TRBD1. Trimming removed 2 bases from V and 7 bases from J; junction bases left unmatched: 5. Germline CDR1 and CDR2: MNHEY and SMNVEV (reference sequence). The CDR3 runs 14 residues. CDR3 coding DNA: TGTGCCAGCAGTTTAGTGGGGACAGCTAATGAGCAGTTCTTC. Translated, it gives CASSLVGTANEQFF.

The rearrangement joins TRBV11-2 to TRBJ2-5, with a possible D match to TRBD2 (6 bases). The CDR3 is made up of 15 amino acids. Looked up from germline, CDR1 is SGHAT and CDR2 is FQNNGV. The V end was cut by 0 bases, the J end by 1 base, with 9 bases between. CDR3 region: CASSLEAGPQETQYF. Written as DNA, the CDR3 is TGTGCCAGCAGCTTAGAGGCGGGGCCCCAAGAGACCCAGTACTTC. The full variable domain, in which reference TRBV11-2 and TRBJ2-5 provide the parts outside the CDR3, is EAGVAQSPRYKIIEKRQSVAFWCNPISGHATLYWYQQILGQGPKLLIQFQNNGVVDDSQLPKDRFSAERLKGVDSTLKIQPAKLEDSAVYLCASSLEAGPQETQYFGPGTRLLVL.

The chain recombines TRBV2 with TRBJ2-7; 10 bases map to TRBD2. CDR3 length: 15 amino acids. With 3 bases clipped from V and 0 bases from J, the junction kept 2 bases outside the gene matches. Germline CDR1 is SNHLY and CDR2 is FYNNEI. The CDR3 DNA is TGTGCCAGCAGTGACGAGCGGGGGGGCTCCTACGAGCAGTACTTC. Its protein is CASSDERGGSYEQYF.

The chain carries TRBV7-8 and TRBJ2-7, with 12 bases identical to TRBD2. Germline values: CDR1 SGHVS, CDR2 FQNEAQ. V gave up 1 base and J gave up 6 bases; unmatched junction bases: 4. The CDR3 has 15 amino acids. Here the CDR3 reads CASSLVRLAGVEQYF. The CDR3 bases are TGTGCCAGCAGCTTAGTCCGACTAGCGGGGGTCGAGCAGTACTTC.

This chain uses TRBV11-1 with TRBJ2-7, with 8 bases matching TRBD2. Germline V gene data show CDR1 as SGHAT and CDR2 as FQDESV (reference sequence). There are 15 residues in the CDR3. Trimming removed 3 bases from V and 2 bases from J; junction bases left unmatched: 6. This CDR3 reads CASSFQRGPTYEQYF. The CDR3 DNA reads TGTGCCAGCAGCTTTCAGCGGGGGCCTACCTACGAGCAGTACTTC. The complete variable domain, with remaining parts taken from reference TRBV11-1 and TRBJ2-7, reads EAEVAQSPRYKITEKSQAVAFWCDPISGHATLYWYRQILGQGPELLVQFQDESVVDDSQLPKDRFSAERLKGVDSTLKIQPAELGDSAMYLCASSFQRGPTYEQYFGPGTRLTVT.

The chain couples TRBV11-2 to TRBJ1-6, with D uncertain. Germline V gene sequence: CDR1 SGHAT, CDR2 FQNNGV. The V end lost 5 bases, the J end lost 9 bases, and 11 bases lay between the germline ends. The CDR3 has 13 amino acids. The CDR3, as DNA: TGTGCCAGCAGCACCCACGGAGTTTCACCCCTCCACTTT. This gives the protein CASSTHGVSPLHF. The full variable domain, completed using reference TRBV11-2 and TRBJ1-6, is EAGVAQSPRYKIIEKRQSVAFWCNPISGHATLYWYQQILGQGPKLLIQFQNNGVVDDSQLPKDRFSAERLKGVDSTLKIQPAKLEDSAVYLCASSTHGVSPLHFGNGTRLTVT.

This sequence joins TRBV4-1 and TRBJ1-1; TRBD1 matches 12 bases. Germline CDR1 MGHRA, CDR2 YSYEKL. Unmatched junction bases numbered 11, after V lost 8 bases and J lost 4 bases. The CDR3 covers 16 residues. CDR3 nucleotide sequence: TGCGCCAGCGTCCCTGGGACAGGGGGCATGAGCACTGAAGCTTTCTTT. Its protein product is CASVPGTGGMSTEAFF.

This chain links TRBV10-1 with TRBJ2-2, with 7 bases that match TRBD1. Germline lookup yields CDR1 WNHNN and CDR2 SYGVQD (reference sequence). The CDR3 length is 15 residues. V lost 6 bases and J lost 0; bases outside the gene matches: 4. Here the CDR3 reads CASSWDSANTGELFF. DNA for the CDR3: TGCGCCAGCAGCTGGGACAGCGCGAACACCGGGGAGCTGTTTTTT.

The rearrangement uses TRBV27 and TRBJ2-1; 12 bases map to TRBD1. Germline assignment: CDR1 MNHEY and CDR2 SMNVEV (reference sequence). The CDR3 totals 16 residues. V trimming: 3 bases; J trimming: 7 bases; junction bases outside the gene matches: 7. The CDR3 loop reads CASSFRPGQGANEQFF. The DNA of the CDR3 is TGTGCCAGCAGTTTCCGACCGGGACAGGGGGCAAATGAGCAGTTCTTC.

The chain couples TRBV4-3 to TRBJ1-2; D not certain. The germline V and J ends were trimmed by 3 bases and 0 bases, with 17 bases remaining between them. The CDR3 extends over 17 amino acids. Germline CDR1 is LGHNA and CDR2 is YSLEER. The CDR3 loop reads CASSQEDGRLANYGYTF. The CDR3 coding sequence is TGCGCCAGCAGCCAGGAGGACGGACGGTTAGCTAACTATGGCTACACCTTC.

This chain connects TRBV4-3 to TRBJ2-3, with 10 bases aligning to TRBD2. Germline lookup yields CDR1 LGHNA and CDR2 YSLEER. The CDR3 is 21 residues long. With V trimmed by 1 base and J by 2 bases, 18 bases remained unmatched. CDR3 sequence reads: CASSQVFGGRLAGGFTDTQYF. The CDR3 nucleotides are TGCGCCAGCAGCCAAGTTTTCGGTGGTAGATTAGCGGGGGGATTCACAGATACGCAGTATTTT.

The J gene is TRBJ1-2, the V gene TRBV9; 12 nucleotides align to TRBD1. The CDR3 extends over 16 amino acids. The V gene's germline CDR1 is SGDLS and CDR2 YYNGEE. Trimming cost V 3 bases and J 4 bases; bases outside gene matches: 7. CDR3 DNA sequence: TGTGCCAGCAGCGCCCGAGGGACAGGGGGCCGCTATGGCTACACCTTC. Protein: CASSARGTGGRYGYTF.

V and J are TRBV7-9 and TRBJ2-7, with D tentatively TRBD2 (6 bases). CDR1 and CDR2 from the germline V gene are SEHNR and FQNEAQ (reference sequence). The germline V and J ends were trimmed by 5 bases and 4 bases, with 21 bases remaining between them. This CDR3 is 16 amino acids long. CDR3 nucleotides: TGTGCCAGCAGCCGCACCGGGACTCCCCCGAATTACGAGCAGTACTTC. Translating it yields CASSRTGTPPNYEQYF.

The V gene is TRBV28, the J gene TRBJ1-4; 8 nucleotides align to TRBD1. Germline V CDR1 and CDR2: MDHEN, SYDVKM. The CDR3 is 16 amino acids. V lost 6 bases and J lost 3; bases outside the gene matches: 9. The CDR3 sequence is CASSLTTGVPNEKLFF. The CDR3 DNA reads as TGTGCCAGCAGCCTCACGACAGGGGTCCCTAATGAAAAACTGTTTTTT.

The rearrangement uses TRBV11-3 and TRBJ2-6; D is uncertain. CDR1 SGHNT and CDR2 YENEEA come from the germline V gene. The V end was cut by 2 bases, the J end by 2 bases, with 4 bases between. CDR3 size: 14 residues. The CDR3 DNA sequence: TGTGCCAGCAGCTTAAGCGCTGGGGCCAACGTCCTGACTTTC. This codes for CASSLSAGANVLTF.

This chain connects TRBV9 to TRBJ2-7, with 7 positions matching TRBD2. The CDR3 runs 15 residues. Trimming cost V 0 bases and J 2 bases; bases outside gene matches: 5. CDR1 and CDR2 from the germline V gene are SGDLS and YYNGEE. The CDR3 DNA is TGTGCCAGCAGCGTAGGCGGGGGAGGGGCCTACGAGCAGTACTTC. Amino acids: CASSVGGGGAYEQYF.

The chain joins TRBV4-1 to TRBJ2-2, with a possible D match to TRBD1 (5 bases). Between the trimmed V and J ends, which lost 1 base and 6 bases, there was a span of 15 bases. CDR3 length equals 16 residues. The V gene's germline CDR1 is MGHRA and CDR2 YSYEKL. DNA for the CDR3: TGCGCCAGCAGCCAAGGATCAGGGATGGGCCCCGGGGAGCTGTTTTTT. Translated: CASSQGSGMGPGELFF.

The rearrangement uses TRBV2 and TRBJ2-5, with 8 bases identical to TRBD2. The CDR3 loop spans 14 amino acids. Germline CDR1 SNHLY, CDR2 FYNNEI. After removal of 8 bases from V and 5 bases from J, the junction contained 10 bases not matched to a gene. The CDR3 DNA follows: TGTGCCAGCCCGGTTCGGGGGGGGGCCGAGACCCAGTACTTC. It codes for CASPVRGGAETQYF.